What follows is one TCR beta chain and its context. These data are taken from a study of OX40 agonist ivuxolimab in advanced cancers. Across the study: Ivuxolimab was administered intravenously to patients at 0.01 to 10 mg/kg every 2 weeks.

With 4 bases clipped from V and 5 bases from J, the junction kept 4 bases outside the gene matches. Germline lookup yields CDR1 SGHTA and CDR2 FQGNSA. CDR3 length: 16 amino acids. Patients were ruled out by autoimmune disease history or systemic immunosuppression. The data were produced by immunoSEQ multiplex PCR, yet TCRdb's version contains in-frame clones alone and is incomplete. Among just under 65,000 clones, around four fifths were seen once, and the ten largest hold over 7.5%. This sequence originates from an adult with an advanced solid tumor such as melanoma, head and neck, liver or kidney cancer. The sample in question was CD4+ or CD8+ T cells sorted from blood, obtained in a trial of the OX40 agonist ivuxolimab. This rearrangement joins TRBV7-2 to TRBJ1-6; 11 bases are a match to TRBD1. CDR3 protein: CASSSRTGGNNSPLHF. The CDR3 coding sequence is TGTGCCAGCAGCTCAAGGACAGGGGGCAATAATTCACCCCTCCACTTT.